This is a list of T cell receptor beta chains from one sample in a study of blood T cell repertoires in COVID-19. Only in-frame clones appear in the TCRdb table, and some are missing; sequencing was by immunoSEQ multiplex PCR. The table shows some 230,000 clones, with about 80% occurring only once. The sample was peripheral blood. Source of these receptors: a woman aged 30 to 39 who had recovered from COVID-19. Each CDR3 is given with its conserved first and last residue. A D gene is named only where the DNA matches it firmly. The size of a clone is reported for some rows only, either as once, few or many, or as a class for expanded clones.

j_call d_call v_call clone_size cdr3_aa cdr3_nt
TRBJ1-2 NA TRBV27 NA CASSSMGRRENGYTF TGTGCCAGCAGTTCTATGGGACGCCGGGAGAATGGCTACACCTTC
TRBJ2-5 NA TRBV3-1/TRBV3-2 NA CASSPLMSGLGETQYF TGTGCCAGCAGCCCCCTAATGAGCGGCCTGGGGGAGACCCAGTACTTC
TRBJ2-3 TRBD2 TRBV6-6 NA CASSRPGLAGSTDTQYF TGTGCCAGCAGCCGACCGGGACTAGCGGGCAGCACAGATACGCAGTATTTT
TRBJ2-7 TRBD1 TRBV28 NA CASSLAGGQYEQYF TGTGCCAGCAGTTTGGCAGGGGGACAATACGAGCAGTACTTC
TRBJ2-3 NA TRBV7-6 NA CASSYSPVITDTQYF TGTGCCAGCAGCTATTCCCCAGTAATAACAGATACGCAGTATTTT
TRBJ1-2 NA TRBV28 NA CASEGGDYGYTF TGTGCCAGTGAGGGTGGGGACTATGGCTACACCTTC
TRBJ2-2 TRBD2 TRBV6-5 few CASRRLAGIHGELFF TGTGCCAGCCGGCGACTAGCGGGAATCCACGGGGAGCTGTTTTTT
TRBJ1-4 NA TRBV29-1 NA CSVPAGGDEKLFF TGCAGCGTCCCGGCGGGGGGGGATGAAAAACTGTTTTTT
TRBJ2-6 NA TRBV5-4 NA CASSLAESRSGANVLTF TGTGCCAGCAGCTTAGCGGAAAGCCGCTCTGGGGCCAACGTCCTGACTTTC
TRBJ2-5 TRBD2 TRBV3-1/TRBV3-2 NA CASSPLLAGAQETQYF TGTGCCAGCAGCCCCTTACTAGCGGGAGCCCAAGAGACCCAGTACTTC
TRBJ1-3 NA TRBV15 NA CATSSLFSGNTIYF TGTGCCACCAGCAGCCTCTTTTCTGGAAACACCATATATTTT
TRBJ2-3 TRBD1 TRBV5-6 NA CASSLGTGGEKKYF TGTGCCAGCAGCTTGGGGACAGGGGGCGAAAAGAAGTATTTT
TRBJ1-5 NA TRBV27 few CASSFQLGQPQHF TGTGCCAGCAGTTTCCAACTAGGGCAGCCCCAGCATTTT
TRBJ1-1 NA TRBV2 NA CAVEVQGDLDEAFF TGTGCCGTCGAGGTTCAGGGCGATTTGGATGAAGCTTTCTTT
TRBJ1-4 NA TRBV5-1 NA CASSTIGSTPPYNEKLFF TGCGCCAGCAGTACTATCGGGTCAACCCCCCCCTATAATGAAAAACTGTTTTTT
TRBJ1-5 TRBD1 TRBV27 once CASSSRDSRNQPQHF TGTGCCAGCAGCTCCAGGGACAGTAGAAATCAGCCCCAGCATTTT
TRBJ1-1 NA TRBV24-1 NA CATSEGRATEAFF TGTGCCACCAGTGAGGGCAGGGCCACTGAAGCTTTCTTT
TRBJ1-1 TRBD1 TRBV4-1 NA CASSQDPTGDPFGTEAFF TGCGCCAGCAGCCAAGATCCGACAGGGGACCCCTTTGGCACTGAAGCTTTCTTT
TRBJ2-1 TRBD2 TRBV28 NA CASSLLSGRVDNEQFF TGTGCCAGCAGTTTATTGTCCGGGAGGGTCGACAATGAGCAGTTCTTC
TRBJ2-7 NA TRBV5-4 NA CASSLTGSTAYEQYF TGTGCCAGCAGCTTAACCGGGAGTACCGCCTACGAGCAGTACTTC
TRBJ2-2 NA TRBV2 NA CASRVQGPSGELFF TGTGCCAGCAGGGTTCAGGGGCCCTCCGGGGAGCTGTTTTTT
TRBJ2-3 TRBD2 TRBV27 NA CASSLLLAAGGTDTQYF TGTGCCAGCAGTTTACTACTAGCGGCGGGAGGCACAGATACGCAGTATTTT
TRBJ1-2 TRBD1 TRBV3-1/TRBV3-2 NA CASSSQGYNYGYTF TGTGCCAGCAGTTCACAGGGGTATAACTATGGCTACACCTTC
TRBJ2-7 NA TRBV27 NA CASSRGWASESYEQYF TGTGCCAGCAGCCGGGGTTGGGCTAGCGAATCCTACGAGCAGTACTTC
TRBJ2-7 TRBD2 TRBV6-5 NA CASRPGTSVFYEQYF TGTGCCAGCAGACCCGGGACTAGCGTATTCTACGAGCAGTACTTC
TRBJ2-7 TRBD1 TRBV18 NA CASSPPRGQGSEQYF TGTGCCAGCTCACCACCTAGAGGACAGGGCTCCGAGCAGTACTTC
TRBJ1-5 NA TRBV6-2/TRBV6-3 NA CASSYRDPQPQHF TGTGCCAGCAGTTACCGGGATCCTCAGCCCCAGCATTTT
TRBJ2-7 TRBD2 TRBV18 NA CASSPPGLAGVGEQYF TGTGCCAGCTCACCACCTGGACTAGCGGGAGTAGGCGAGCAGTACTTC
TRBJ2-3 NA TRBV6-7 few CASNGRDTQYF TGTGCCAGCAATGGGAGAGATACGCAGTATTTT
TRBJ2-6 NA TRBV7-3 few CASSQAGAGANVLTF TGTGCCAGCAGCCAGGCAGGGGCTGGGGCCAACGTCCTGACTTTC
TRBJ2-1 TRBD1 TRBV28 NA CASSTSTGGHEQFF TGTGCCAGCAGTACCTCGACAGGGGGGCATGAGCAGTTCTTC
TRBJ2-3 TRBD2 TRBV7-3 once CASSLSLAGTSTDTQYF TGTGCCAGCAGCTTATCGCTAGCGGGGACTAGCACAGATACGCAGTATTTT
TRBJ2-5 TRBD1 TRBV29-1 NA CSVVGQGTSETQYF TGCAGCGTTGTAGGACAGGGGACCTCAGAGACCCAGTACTTC
TRBJ2-1 TRBD2 TRBV2 NA CADDSGFYNEQFF TGTGCCGACGATAGCGGGTTCTACAATGAGCAGTTCTTC
TRBJ2-1 NA TRBV6-6 NA CASSYPLQGNNEQFF TGTGCCAGCAGTTACCCATTACAGGGCAACAATGAGCAGTTCTTC
TRBJ1-4 TRBD1 TRBV6-5 NA CASSPRTGGDEKLFF TGTGCCAGCAGTCCCCGGACAGGGGGCGATGAAAAACTGTTTTTT
TRBJ2-7 NA TRBV2 NA CASSPRGTAYEQYF TGTGCCAGCAGTCCCCGGGGGACGGCCTACGAGCAGTACTTC
TRBJ2-1 NA TRBV7-3 once CASSLGTPTDEQFF TGTGCCAGCAGCTTAGGGACACCGACCGATGAGCAGTTCTTC
TRBJ2-3 TRBD1 TRBV5-1 NA CASSFQGAYSTDTQYF TGCGCCAGCAGCTTCCAGGGGGCCTATAGCACAGATACGCAGTATTTT
TRBJ2-7 TRBD2 TRBV3-1/TRBV3-2 NA CASSLGLAGHEQYF TGTGCCAGCAGCCTAGGACTAGCGGGCCACGAGCAGTACTTC
TRBJ2-1 NA TRBV25-1 NA CASSEFGGPTSNNEQFF TGTGCCAGCAGTGAATTCGGGGGACCCACTTCTAACAATGAGCAGTTCTTC
TRBJ2-7 TRBD2 TRBV3-1/TRBV3-2 NA CASSPTWTSGTYEQYF TGTGCCAGCAGCCCAACTTGGACTAGCGGTACTTACGAGCAGTACTTC
TRBJ2-2 TRBD2 TRBV7-3 few CASSPSQRGNTGELFF TGTGCCAGCAGCCCTTCCCAGCGGGGGAACACCGGGGAGCTGTTTTTT